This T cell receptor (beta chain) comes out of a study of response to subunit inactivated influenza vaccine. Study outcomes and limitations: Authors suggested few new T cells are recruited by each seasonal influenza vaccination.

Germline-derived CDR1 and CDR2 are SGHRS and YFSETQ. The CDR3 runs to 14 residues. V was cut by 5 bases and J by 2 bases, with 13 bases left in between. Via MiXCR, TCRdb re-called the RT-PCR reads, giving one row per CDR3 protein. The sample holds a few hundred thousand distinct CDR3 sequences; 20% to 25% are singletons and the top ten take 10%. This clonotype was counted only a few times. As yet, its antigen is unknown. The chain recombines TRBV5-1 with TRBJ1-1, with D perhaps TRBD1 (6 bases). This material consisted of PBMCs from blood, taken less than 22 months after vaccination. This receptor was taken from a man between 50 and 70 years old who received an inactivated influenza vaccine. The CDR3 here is CASSINRDNTEAFF. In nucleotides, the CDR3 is TGCGCCAGCAGTATAAACAGGGATAACACTGAAGCTTTCTTT.